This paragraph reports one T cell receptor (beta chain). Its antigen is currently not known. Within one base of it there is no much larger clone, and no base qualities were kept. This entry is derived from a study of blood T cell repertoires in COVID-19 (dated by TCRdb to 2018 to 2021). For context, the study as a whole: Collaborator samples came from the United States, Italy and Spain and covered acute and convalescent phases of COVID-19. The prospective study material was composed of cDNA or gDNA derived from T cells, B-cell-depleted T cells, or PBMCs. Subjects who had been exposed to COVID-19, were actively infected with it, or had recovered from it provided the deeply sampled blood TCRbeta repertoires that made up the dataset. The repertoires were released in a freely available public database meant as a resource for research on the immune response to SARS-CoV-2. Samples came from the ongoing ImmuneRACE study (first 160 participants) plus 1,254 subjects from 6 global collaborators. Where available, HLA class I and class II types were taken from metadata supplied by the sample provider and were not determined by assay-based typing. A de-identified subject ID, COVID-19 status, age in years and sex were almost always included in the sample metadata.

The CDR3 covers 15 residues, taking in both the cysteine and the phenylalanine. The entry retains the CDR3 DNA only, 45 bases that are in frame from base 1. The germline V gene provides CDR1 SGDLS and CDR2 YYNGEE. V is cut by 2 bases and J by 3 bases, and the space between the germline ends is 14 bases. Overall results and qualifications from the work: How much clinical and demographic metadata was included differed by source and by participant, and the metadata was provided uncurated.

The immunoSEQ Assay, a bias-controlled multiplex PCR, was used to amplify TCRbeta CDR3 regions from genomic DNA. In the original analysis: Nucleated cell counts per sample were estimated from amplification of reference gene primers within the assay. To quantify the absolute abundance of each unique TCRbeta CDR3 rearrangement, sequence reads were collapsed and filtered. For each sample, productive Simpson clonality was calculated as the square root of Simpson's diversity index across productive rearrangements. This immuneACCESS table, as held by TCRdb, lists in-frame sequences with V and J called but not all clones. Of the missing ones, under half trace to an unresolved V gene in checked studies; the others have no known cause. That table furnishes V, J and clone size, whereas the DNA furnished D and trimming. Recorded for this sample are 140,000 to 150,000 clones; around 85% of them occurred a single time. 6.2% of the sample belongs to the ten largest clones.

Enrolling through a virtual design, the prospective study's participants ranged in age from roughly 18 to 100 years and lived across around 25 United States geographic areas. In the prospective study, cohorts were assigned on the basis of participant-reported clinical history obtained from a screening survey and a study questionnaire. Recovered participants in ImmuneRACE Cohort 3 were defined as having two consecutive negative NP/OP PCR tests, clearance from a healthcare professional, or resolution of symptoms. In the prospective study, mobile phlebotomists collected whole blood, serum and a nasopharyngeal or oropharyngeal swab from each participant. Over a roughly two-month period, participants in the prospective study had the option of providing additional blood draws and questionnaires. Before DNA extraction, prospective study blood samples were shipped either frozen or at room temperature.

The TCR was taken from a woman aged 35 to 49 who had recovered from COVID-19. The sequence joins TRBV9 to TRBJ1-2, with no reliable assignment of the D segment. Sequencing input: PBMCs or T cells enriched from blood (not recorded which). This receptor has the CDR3 CASSVRDSRDYGYTF. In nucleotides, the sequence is TGTGCCAGCAGCGTCCGGGATTCACGGGACTATGGCTACACCTTC.